Listed here are 28 T cell receptor beta chains from one sample, sequenced in a study of shared clonotypes between healthy human individuals. Libraries were prepared by immunoSEQ multiplex PCR; TCRdb keeps only in-frame clonotypes and omits some of them. This table holds a few hundred thousand clones, 97% found once. The sequenced material came from naive CD4+ T cells sorted from blood. Subset given: CD45RA+ positively selected. The receptors stem from a woman aged 30 to 39 in good health.

V and J are TRBV6-6 and TRBJ2-3; 9 positions match TRBD2. V lost 5 bases, J lost 6 bases, and 6 bases stayed unmatched. The germline gives CDR1 MNHNY, CDR2 SVGAGI (reference sequence). The CDR3 length is 14 residues. The CDR3 loop reads CASSLRTSADTQYF. In nucleotides, the CDR3 is TGTGCCAGCAGTCTCCGGACTAGCGCGGATACGCAGTATTTT.

The chain combines TRBV5-1 with TRBJ2-2; the match to TRBD1 covers 7 bases. The germline V gene has CDR1 SGHRS and CDR2 YFSETQ. CDR3 length equals 15 residues. J gave up 5 bases and V 2 bases, and 6 bases lay outside the gene matches. The CDR3 nucleotides are TGCGCCAGCAGCTTTGGCAGGGGGAATACCGGGGAGCTGTTTTTT. Its translation: CASSFGRGNTGELFF.

The V gene is TRBV20-1, the J gene TRBJ2-7; D remains unclear. CDR3 length: 10 amino acids. V lost 3 bases, J lost 7 bases, and 7 bases lay in between. Per germline, CDR1 DFQATT and CDR2 SNEGSKA (reference sequence). CDR3 bases: TGCAGTGCTAGTCCGCGGGAGCAGTACTTC. It is translated as CSASPREQYF.

This sequence joins TRBV18 and TRBJ1-5; D gene ambiguous. V lost 3 bases and J 2 bases, leaving 5 bases between the germline ends. Germline CDR1 and CDR2: KGHSH and LQKENI. The CDR3 runs 13 residues. The chain's CDR3 is CASSPNGNQPQHF. The CDR3 DNA reads as TGTGCCAGCTCACCGAACGGCAATCAGCCCCAGCATTTT.

The genes are TRBV6-5 and TRBJ2-6; no firm D call. CDR1 MNHEY and CDR2 SVGAGI come from the germline V gene. V was shortened by 7 bases and J by 0 bases, with 10 bases between the two germline ends. The CDR3 runs to 15 residues. Here the CDR3 reads CASTLHHSGANVLTF. The CDR3 bases are TGTGCCAGCACTCTACACCACTCTGGGGCCAACGTCCTGACTTTC.

The chain employs TRBV5-8 and TRBJ1-4; D uncertain. V dropped 2 bases and J dropped 5 bases, with 10 bases sitting between them. The CDR3 has 14 amino acids. Germline V gives CDR1 SGHTS, CDR2 YDEGEE. CDR3 coding DNA: TGTGCCAGCAGCTTTGTCACAGTAAATGAAAAACTGTTTTTT. Translated: CASSFVTVNEKLFF. The entire variable domain, with the rest obtained from reference TRBV5-8 and TRBJ1-4, is as follows: EAGVTQSPTHLIKTRGQQATLRCSPISGHTSVYWYQQALGLGLQFLLWYDEGEERNRGNFPPRFSGRQFPNYSSELNVNALELEDSALYLCASSFVTVNEKLFFGSGTQLSVL.

This clone was counted a single time. The rearrangement links TRBV7-9 to TRBJ2-5; D is undetermined. V dropped 3 bases and J dropped 6 bases, with 8 bases sitting between them. The CDR3 extends over 12 amino acids. Germline V gives CDR1 SEHNR, CDR2 FQNEAQ (reference sequence). This CDR3 reads CASSFEVQTQYF. The CDR3 coding sequence is TGTGCCAGCAGCTTCGAGGTGCAGACCCAGTACTTC. Full variable domain (outside the CDR3, taken from reference TRBV7-9 and TRBJ2-5): DTGVSQNPRHKITKRGQNVTFRCDPISEHNRLYWYRQTLGQGPEFLTYFQNEAQLEKSRLLSDRFSAERPKGSFSTLEIQRTEQGDSAMYLCASSFEVQTQYFGPGTRLLVL.

V is TRBV10-2 and J is TRBJ2-3; TRBD2 agrees at 13 bases. The CDR3 contains 18 residues. In germline, CDR1 is WSHSY, CDR2 SAAADI. J gave up 4 bases and V 0 bases, and 7 bases lay outside the gene matches. The CDR3 region is CASSESRTSGRAADTQYF. Written as DNA, the CDR3 is TGCGCCAGCAGTGAGTCTCGAACTAGCGGGAGGGCCGCAGATACGCAGTATTTT.

The chain joins TRBV18 to TRBJ2-7; D tentatively reads TRBD1 or TRBD2 (5 bases each). Germline V gene lookup returns CDR1 KGHSH and CDR2 LQKENI. The CDR3 is 14 residues long. The V end lost 1 base, the J end lost 2 bases, and 9 bases lay between the germline ends. CDR3 sequence: CASSPLGDAYEQYF. The CDR3 DNA sequence: TGTGCCAGCTCACCACTCGGGGACGCCTACGAGCAGTACTTC.

The J gene is TRBJ1-5, the V gene TRBV19; D remains unclear. CDR1 and CDR2 from the germline V gene are LNHDA and SQIVND (reference sequence). The CDR3 runs to 14 residues. Trimming took 5 bases from V and 11 from J, leaving 19 bases between them. The CDR3 DNA is TGTGCCAGTAGTCCCGACCCTTTCAATCAAGCCCAGCATTTT. As protein: CASSPDPFNQAQHF.

The chain couples TRBV27 to TRBJ2-5; perhaps TRBD2 as D (6 bases). This CDR3 has 12 amino acids. Germline V gene data show CDR1 as MNHEY and CDR2 as SMNVEV (reference sequence). Trimming cost V 6 bases and J 7 bases, with 12 bases left between them. CDR3 in DNA: TGTGCCAGCAGGCGGGACGTCGGGACCCAGTACTTC. It is translated as CASRRDVGTQYF.

This chain joins TRBV18 and TRBJ2-7, with no clear D. V lost 1 base, J lost 5 bases, and 9 bases lay in between. Per germline, CDR1 KGHSH and CDR2 LQKENI. The CDR3 spans 13 residues. The CDR3 protein is CASSPQGRNEQYF. The CDR3 DNA follows: TGTGCCAGCTCACCACAGGGTAGGAACGAGCAGTACTTC.

CDR3 sequence reads: CASTRGGSYGYTF. The CDR3 DNA follows: TGTGCCAGTACCAGGGGGGGCTCCTATGGCTACACCTTC. The chain combines TRBV19 with TRBJ1-2, with 7 bases matching TRBD1. CDR1 is LNHDA and CDR2 is SQIVND in the germline V gene (reference sequence). Losses at the gene ends were 7 bases for V and 4 bases for J; bases not matched to a gene: 6. The CDR3 covers 13 residues.

The rearrangement links TRBV6-5 to TRBJ2-7, with D perhaps matching TRBD1 (5 bases). Looked up from germline, CDR1 is MNHEY and CDR2 is SVGAGI. V lost 6 bases, J lost 4 bases, and 16 bases lay in between. This CDR3 spans 14 amino acids. The CDR3 region has the DNA TGTGCCAGCAGCCCCCCCGTCTCAGGGTACGAGCAGTACTTC. This encodes CASSPPVSGYEQYF.

This sequence joins TRBV28 and TRBJ1-1; TRBD1 aligns across 12 bases. After removal of 8 bases from V and 5 bases from J, the junction contained 6 bases not matched to a gene. The CDR3 length is 14 residues. CDR1 is MDHEN and CDR2 is SYDVKM in the germline V gene. CDR3 amino acids: CASGTGGPGTEAFF. The CDR3 DNA reads as TGTGCCAGCGGGACAGGGGGCCCGGGGACTGAAGCTTTCTTT.

V is TRBV28 and J is TRBJ1-4; maybe TRBD1 (5 bases). The CDR3 runs 14 residues. V was pared by 5 bases and J by 6 bases, with 13 bases between. Germline V gives CDR1 MDHEN, CDR2 SYDVKM. CDR3 bases: TGTGCCAGCAGTGGGGCAGGTTCTGATGAAAAACTGTTTTTT. Translated, it gives CASSGAGSDEKLFF.

Only one count was recorded for this clone. The chain has TRBV5-1 and TRBJ2-7; D might be TRBD1 or TRBD2, each matching 5 bases. V was shortened by 2 bases and J by 2 bases, with 14 bases between the two germline ends. Germline V gene data show CDR1 as SGHRS and CDR2 as YFSETQ. The CDR3 totals 15 residues. CDR3 nucleotides: TGCGCCAGCAGCTTCAGCCTAGCAGGGACCTACGAGCAGTACTTC. Residues: CASSFSLAGTYEQYF.

The chain joins TRBV4-1 to TRBJ1-5, with 8 bases aligning to TRBD1. V shed 5 bases and J 7 bases; nucleotides not matched to a gene: 13. The CDR3 spans 16 residues. CDR1 is MGHRA and CDR2 is YSYEKL in the germline V gene. The DNA of the CDR3 is TGCGCCAGCAGCTTGACACAACTCAGGGGGCCCCAGCCCCAGCATTTT. As protein: CASSLTQLRGPQPQHF.

The rearrangement uses TRBV5-1 and TRBJ2-3, with 8 positions matching TRBD2. The CDR3 loop spans 15 amino acids. Trimming took 2 bases from V and 5 from J; bases not matched to a gene: 7. Per the germline V gene, CDR1 is SGHRS and CDR2 is YFSETQ. The CDR3: CASSLPREVVDTQYF. The CDR3 DNA follows: TGCGCCAGCAGCTTACCGCGGGAGGTGGTAGATACGCAGTATTTT.

The rearrangement links TRBV7-9 to TRBJ2-5, with 9 bases fitting TRBD2. V lost 5 bases to trimming and J lost 5 bases; unmatched junction nucleotides: 9. Germline loops: CDR1 SEHNR, CDR2 FQNEAQ (reference sequence). The CDR3 contains 15 residues. CDR3 region: CASSLLIAGDETQYF. CDR3 in DNA: TGTGCCAGCAGCCTACTTATAGCGGGAGACGAGACCCAGTACTTC.

This clone was detected once. V and J are TRBV14 and TRBJ2-5, with 12 bases aligning to TRBD2. The J call could be wrong; TRBJ2-7 is a better fit for the DNA end. CDR1 is SGHDN and CDR2 is FVKESK in the germline V gene. There are 15 residues in the CDR3. CDR3 in amino acids: CASSQTSGSRNEQYF. The CDR3 DNA sequence: TGTGCCAGCAGCCAGACTAGCGGGAGTAGGAACGAGCAGTACTTC.

This clone occurred a few times. The chain is built from TRBV6-5 and TRBJ1-5, with D unclear. The CDR3 extends over 13 amino acids. V was shortened by 3 bases and J by 4 bases, with 7 bases between the two germline ends. CDR1 MNHEY and CDR2 SVGAGI come from the germline V gene. As DNA, the CDR3 is TGTGCCAGCAGTTATGACCAAAATCAGCCCCAGCATTTT. Protein: CASSYDQNQPQHF.

This chain connects TRBV6-6 to TRBJ2-5; D unclear. V dropped 6 bases and J dropped 4 bases, with 9 bases sitting between them. The CDR3 loop spans 12 amino acids. The germline V gene has CDR1 MNHNY and CDR2 SVGAGI (reference sequence). Here the CDR3 reads CASRGSGETQYF. Written as DNA, the CDR3 is TGTGCCAGCAGAGGATCTGGAGAGACCCAGTACTTC.

The chain joins TRBV7-9 to TRBJ1-1; D is ambiguous. This CDR3 has 14 residues. Per the germline V gene, CDR1 is SEHNR and CDR2 is FQNEAQ (reference sequence). V was pared by 5 bases and J by 4 bases, with 14 bases between. The CDR3: CASSPMGESTEAFF. The CDR3 nucleotides read TGTGCCAGCAGCCCTATGGGAGAGTCCACTGAAGCTTTCTTT.

This sequence joins TRBV2 and TRBJ2-1; D might be TRBD2 (6 bases). Germline loops: CDR1 SNHLY, CDR2 FYNNEI. Trimming stripped 6 bases from V and 4 bases from J, with 19 bases between. This CDR3 region has 16 residues. In DNA form, the CDR3 reads TGTGCCAGCAGCAAGGGACTCCAGAGTAAATACAATGAGCAGTTCTTC. As protein: CASSKGLQSKYNEQFF.

As DNA, the CDR3 is TGTGCCAGCTCACCATCGACAGGCACGGACGAGCAGTACTTC. This gives the protein CASSPSTGTDEQYF. This chain links TRBV18 with TRBJ2-7; maybe TRBD1 (6 bases). Trimming shortened V by 2 bases and J by 5 bases, and 13 bases separated the two germline ends. The CDR3 runs to 14 residues. Germline V gives CDR1 KGHSH, CDR2 LQKENI.

The CDR3 bases are TGCGCCAGCAGTGCCGGGACTAGCGGGAAAAATGAGCAGTTCTTC. Translating gives CASSAGTSGKNEQFF. V and J are TRBV10-1 and TRBJ2-1, with 13 positions matching TRBD2. Looked up from germline, CDR1 is WNHNN and CDR2 is SYGVQD (reference sequence). After removal of 4 bases from V and 7 bases from J, the junction contained 4 bases not matched to a gene. The CDR3 contains 15 residues.

This clone was seen a single time. The J gene is TRBJ2-5, the V gene TRBV11-2, with 8 positions matching TRBD1. V dropped 4 bases and J dropped 5; count of bases not matched to a gene: 6. This CDR3 contains 14 residues. CDR1 and CDR2 from the germline V gene are SGHAT and FQNNGV. The CDR3 loop reads CASSSWTGTETQYF. The CDR3 DNA reads TGTGCCAGCAGCTCGTGGACAGGGACGGAGACCCAGTACTTC.